This T cell receptor (beta chain) was sequenced for a study of shared clonotypes between healthy human individuals. The method was immunoSEQ multiplex PCR; TCRdb's version includes in-frame clones alone and lacks a portion of them. The table lists roughly 2.5 million clones, approximately 90% of them singletons, with around 0.15% in the top ten. This clone was counted a few times. What it binds is unknown. The CDR3 spans 14 residues. V gave up 5 bases and J gave up 2 bases; unmatched junction bases: 3. Looked up from germline, CDR1 is LNHDA and CDR2 is SQIVND (reference sequence). Points from the study as a whole: Sharing of clonotypes among donors was expected to vary with sequencing depth. Clonotype sharing across several donors was observed for 4% to 5.5% of naive CD4 clonotypes.

Sample: naive CD4+ T cells sorted from blood. As for subset: CD45RA+ positively selected. The clonotype comes from a man aged 18 to 30 in good health. The chain uses TRBV19 and TRBJ1-2, with TRBD1 identical over 9 bases. The CDR3 coding sequence is TGTGCCAGTAGTGAACAGGGGGCGAACTATGGCTACACCTTC. Its translation: CASSEQGANYGYTF.